Shown below are 16 T cell receptor beta chains from a single sample sequenced in a study of T cells in Graves' hyperthyroidism and ophthalmopathy. TCR beta CDR3 regions were amplified from RNA. First-round RT-PCR of the TCR CDR3 relied on the HTBI primer set. TCRdb analysed the multiplex PCR reads with MiXCR anew, one entry per CDR3 protein. Among 450,000 to 700,000 distinct CDR3 sequences listed, around 42% were seen once. The source material was peripheral blood or thyroid tissue (not recorded which). Every receptor here comes from an adult woman with Graves' disease, either hyperthyroidism or ophthalmopathy (not recorded which).

This chain connects TRBV9 to TRBJ1-2; perhaps TRBD1 as D (6 bases). The CDR3 contains 15 residues. Per germline, CDR1 SGDLS and CDR2 YYNGEE. Trimming shortened V by 0 bases and J by 4 bases, and 13 bases separated the two germline ends. CDR3 residues: CASSVGGGAGYGYTF. CDR3 nucleotide sequence: TGTGCCAGCAGCGTAGGTGGGGGCGCCGGCTATGGCTACACCTTC.

The chain employs TRBV29-1 and TRBJ2-7; possible D gene TRBD1, 6 bases. Germline CDR1 reads SQVTM; CDR2 reads ANQGSEA. The V and J ends lost 8 bases and 3 bases respectively, with 14 bases between them. The CDR3 extends over 12 amino acids. CDR3 DNA sequence: TGCAGCTTGGAGGCAGGGGTCTACGAGCAGTACTTC. Its translation: CSLEAGVYEQYF.

The chain joins TRBV6-5 to TRBJ1-5; tentatively, D is TRBD1 (5 bases). Trimming took off 6 bases at V and 3 bases at J, with 9 bases between the two ends. Germline V gene data show CDR1 as MNHEY and CDR2 as SVGAGI. This CDR3 contains 13 residues. The CDR3 protein is CASRQTVNQPQHF. DNA of the CDR3: TGTGCCAGCAGGCAGACAGTCAATCAGCCCCAGCATTTT.

CDR3 DNA: TGCGCCAGCAGCCGAGACCCGGGGCAGTACTTC. Translating it yields CASSRDPGQYF. V is TRBV4-1 and J is TRBJ2-7, with D uncertain. Per germline, CDR1 MGHRA and CDR2 YSYEKL. The V end was cut by 4 bases, the J end by 9 bases, with 10 bases between. This CDR3 comprises 11 residues.

This chain joins TRBV10-3 and TRBJ2-2; D gene unclear. Trimming shortened V by 11 bases and J by 9 bases, and 4 bases separated the two germline ends. Germline CDR1 is ENHRY and CDR2 is SYGVKD. The CDR3 consists of 8 residues. As DNA, the CDR3 is TGTGCCTCGTGGGAGCTGTTTTTT. It specifies CASWELFF.

This clonotype has at least ten counts. The rearrangement uses TRBV25-1 and TRBJ1-5; D ambiguous. Germline V gene data show CDR1 as MGHDK and CDR2 as SYGVNS. This CDR3 comprises 13 residues. V was trimmed by 4 bases and J by 4 bases, leaving 8 bases between them. The CDR3 reads CASSVLANQPQHF. The CDR3 DNA sequence: TGTGCCAGCAGTGTTCTTGCGAATCAGCCCCAGCATTTT.

This clonotype was recorded at least ten times. The chain links TRBV24-1 to TRBJ2-5, with TRBD2 as a possible D gene (7 bases). Germline CDR1 KGHDR, CDR2 SFDVKD. CDR3 length equals 15 residues. Trimming took off 6 bases at V and 2 bases at J, with 15 bases between the two ends. CDR3 protein: CATSRGGASQETQYF. CDR3 DNA sequence: TGTGCCACCAGTCGAGGGGGGGCATCTCAAGAGACCCAGTACTTC.

This sequence joins TRBV2 and TRBJ1-2; D uncertain. The V end lost 0 bases, the J end lost 7 bases, and 6 bases lay between the germline ends. Germline V gene lookup returns CDR1 SNHLY and CDR2 FYNNEI. The CDR3 is 12 residues long. The CDR3 coding sequence is TGTGCCAGCAGTGAAGCGGGTGGTGGCTACACCTTC. Its translation: CASSEAGGGYTF.

As for this clonotype: Since no conserved phenylalanine or tryptophan closes the CDR3, a read error is the likely cause. The limits of the CDR3 on the DNA are not certain, so only TCRdb's listed CDR3 is given. This chain uses TRBV7-6 with TRBJ2-7. The CDR3 length is 8 residues, termini included. Germline V gene lookup returns CDR1 SGHVS and CDR2 FNYEAQ. CDR3 loop: CASSSVLL.

This clonotype was seen at least ten times. The chain carries TRBV4-1 and TRBJ2-7; possibly TRBD2 for D (6 bases). V lost 0 bases and J lost 0, with 9 bases in between. Germline values: CDR1 MGHRA, CDR2 YSYEKL. The CDR3 sequence is 15 residues long. The DNA of the CDR3 is TGCGCCAGCAGCCAAGATCAGCGGGCCTCCTACGAGCAGTACTTC. It codes for CASSQDQRASYEQYF.

This clonotype was detected many times. The chain employs TRBV4-1 and TRBJ1-6, with no clear D. Deletions cut 1 base from V and 11 bases from J, with 9 bases between. CDR3 size: 13 residues. CDR1 is MGHRA and CDR2 is YSYEKL in the germline V gene. CDR3 nucleotide sequence: TGCGCCAGCAGCCAAGGGGCTTCAACACCCCTCCACTTT. It yields the protein CASSQGASTPLHF.

Many counts were recorded for this clonotype. V gene TRBV7-9 combines with J gene TRBJ1-2; D unresolved. V gave up 5 bases and J gave up 8 bases, with 12 bases separating them. The CDR3 runs to 12 residues. CDR1 and CDR2 from the germline V gene are SEHNR and FQNEAQ (reference sequence). The CDR3 DNA sequence: TGTGCCAGCAGCCCCGCAGGAGGCGGCTACACCTTC. Its protein is CASSPAGGGYTF.

Note on this clonotype: At one end the junction does not follow the germline gene, possibly because of a read error. The V and J genes are TRBV2 and TRBJ2-2; D remains ambiguous. The germline gives CDR1 SNHLY, CDR2 FYNNEI. This CDR3 comprises 11 residues. CDR3 nucleotide sequence: TGTGCCAGCAGTTACAGATTTGAGCAGTTTTTT. Protein sequence: CASSYRFEQFF.

This clonotype was counted many times. The chain recombines TRBV7-2 with TRBJ1-2; tentatively, D is TRBD1 (6 bases). Trimming removed 7 bases at V and 7 bases at J, with 28 bases between. This CDR3 is built from 17 residues. Germline V gene sequence: CDR1 SGHTA, CDR2 FQGNSA. CDR3 protein: CASTKGGEDRLFGGYTF. CDR3 bases: TGTGCCAGCACCAAGGGGGGGGAGGACCGCCTCTTTGGTGGCTACACCTTC.

This clonotype has ten or more counts. One end of the junction fails to match germline, which may point to a read error. The chain is built from TRBV28 and TRBJ1-5, with D possibly matching TRBD1 (5 bases). The CDR3 has 15 residues. Germline V lookup: CDR1 MDHEN, CDR2 SYDVKM. The CDR3 here is CASRLTGGGNQPQHF. In DNA, the CDR3 is TGCGCCAGCAGGCTGACGGGGGGGGGCAATCAGCCCCAGCATTTT.

The chain recombines TRBV7-2 with TRBJ1-6, with D unclear. CDR1 is SGHTA and CDR2 is FQGNSA in the germline V gene. The CDR3 has 14 amino acids. Trimming stripped 6 bases from V and 7 bases from J, with 13 bases between. The CDR3 DNA reads TGTGCCAGCAGTCTTTGGTCGGTGAATTCACCCCTCCACTTT. Amino acids: CASSLWSVNSPLHF.